The entry below describes one T cell receptor (beta chain). Antigen unknown. This specimen belongs to a study of early stage breast cancer tumors. Study in general: ER+/PR+/HER2- status applied to about 75% of the 16 invasive breast tumors. Study outcomes and limitations: Chain pairing and CD4, CD8 or FOXP3 expression were not captured.

Each sample had two DNA replicates, 0.5 ug blood or roughly 1.5 ug tissue. Produced via immunoSEQ multiplex PCR; TCRdb's table is partial and in-frame only. The data show roughly 34,000 clones, with under 80% seen just once and under 7% held by the top ten. The sequencing input was blood. The TCR sequence derives from a person between 55 and 69 years old with breast cancer.

The CDR3 sequence is CASSPGTGYGYTF. The CDR3 nucleotides read TGTGCCAGCAGCCCGGGGACAGGGTATGGCTACACCTTC. This sequence joins TRBV11-2 and TRBJ1-2; 9 bases fit TRBD1. This CDR3 has 13 residues. J lost 5 bases, V lost 5 bases, and 3 bases had no gene match. Per germline, CDR1 SGHAT and CDR2 FQNNGV.